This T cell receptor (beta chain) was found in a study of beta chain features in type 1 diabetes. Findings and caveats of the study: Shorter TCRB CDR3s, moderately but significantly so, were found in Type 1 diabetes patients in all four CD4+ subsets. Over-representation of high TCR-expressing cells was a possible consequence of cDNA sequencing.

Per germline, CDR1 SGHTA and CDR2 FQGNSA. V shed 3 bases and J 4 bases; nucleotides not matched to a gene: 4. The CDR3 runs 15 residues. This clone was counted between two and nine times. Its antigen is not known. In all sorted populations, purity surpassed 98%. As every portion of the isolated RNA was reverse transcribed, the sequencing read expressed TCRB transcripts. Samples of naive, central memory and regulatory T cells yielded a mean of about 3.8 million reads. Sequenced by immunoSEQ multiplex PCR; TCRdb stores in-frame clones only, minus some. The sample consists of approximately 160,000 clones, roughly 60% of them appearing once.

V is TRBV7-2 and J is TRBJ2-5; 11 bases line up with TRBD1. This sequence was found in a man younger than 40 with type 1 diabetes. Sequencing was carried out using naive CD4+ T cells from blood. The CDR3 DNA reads TGTGCCAGCAGCTTTCCGGACAGGGGGCGAGAGACCCAGTACTTC. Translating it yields CASSFPDRGRETQYF. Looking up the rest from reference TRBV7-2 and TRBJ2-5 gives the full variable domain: GAGVSQSPSNKVTEKGKDVELRCDPISGHTALYWYRQSLGQGLEFLIYFQGNSAPDKSGLPSDRFSAERTGGSVSTLTIQRTQQEDSAVYLCASSFPDRGRETQYFGPGTRLLVL.